Shown below are 23 T cell receptor beta chains from a single sample sequenced in a study of T-cell memory formation after mild COVID-19 (dated by TCRdb to the early 2020s). Receptors were amplified or captured by 5' RACE. Sequencing relied on an Illumina NovaSeq 6000. TCRdb trimmed the raw reads at Q25, called clones with MiXCR and kept productive beta chains. Merged by CDR3 protein, the rows form single entries marked with the most common genes and DNA. The sample profile shows approximately 350,000 distinct CDR3 sequences; approximately 14% of them were found once. 22% of the sample is in the top ten clones. The material sequenced was PBMCs or a T cell subset sorted from them (not recorded which). The receptors were gathered from a man aged 18 to 35 who had mild COVID-19 (a few samples of this study predate the infection). The sample titles of this study are shuffled in the database, so cell type and time point are left out; the donor was told from shared clones.

This clonotype appeared a few times. The chain is built from TRBV9 and TRBJ2-1, with 8 nucleotides matching TRBD2. The CDR3 runs 15 residues. Trimming removed 0 bases from V and 3 bases from J; junction bases left unmatched: 2. The V gene's germline CDR1 is SGDLS and CDR2 YYNGEE. In DNA, the CDR3 is TGTGCCAGCAGCGTAGGCGGGGGGTTCTACAATGAGCAGTTCTTC. Translating it yields CASSVGGGFYNEQFF. The entire variable domain, with the rest obtained from reference TRBV9 and TRBJ2-1, is as follows: DSGVTQTPKHLITATGQRVTLRCSPRSGDLSVYWYQQSLDQGLQFLIQYYNGEERAKGNILERFSAQQFPDLHSELNLSSLELGDSALYFCASSVGGGFYNEQFFGPGTRLTVL.

This clonotype occurred a few times. The chain links TRBV12-3 or TRBV12-4 to TRBJ2-5; D is perhaps TRBD2 (5 bases). The CDR3 has 14 amino acids. V gave up 6 bases and J gave up 0 bases, with 11 bases separating them. The CDR3 DNA reads as TGTGCCAGCAGCCCCGGGAACGACCAAGAGACCCAGTACTTC. Its protein is CASSPGNDQETQYF.

In its sample, this clonotype was seen a few times. The J gene is TRBJ2-3, the V gene TRBV9, with TRBD2 as a possible D gene (5 bases). Looked up from germline, CDR1 is SGDLS and CDR2 is YYNGEE. The CDR3 extends over 12 amino acids. Trimming shortened V by 2 bases and J by 5 bases, and 6 bases separated the two germline ends. CDR3 amino acids: CASSVAGDTQYF. The CDR3 DNA reads TGTGCCAGCAGCGTGGCGGGAGATACGCAGTATTTT.

This CDR3 is CASSLAGTGYGYTF. For the CDR3, the DNA is TGCGCCAGCAGCTTGGCCGGGACAGGGTATGGCTACACCTTC. The genes are TRBV5-1 and TRBJ1-2, with 9 bases matching TRBD1. This CDR3 is 14 amino acids long. Germline CDR1 reads SGHRS; CDR2 reads YFSETQ. V dropped 0 bases and J dropped 5; count of bases not matched to a gene: 2.

This clonotype occurred many times. The chain couples TRBV7-2 to TRBJ2-5; 9 nucleotides match TRBD2. The V gene's germline CDR1 is SGHTA and CDR2 FQGNSA. The CDR3 totals 14 residues. Losses at the gene ends were 5 bases for V and 4 bases for J; bases not matched to a gene: 5. CDR3 loop: CASSVRGGPETQYF. The CDR3 bases are TGTGCCAGCAGCGTGCGGGGGGGCCCAGAGACCCAGTACTTC.

About this clonotype: One end of the junction is discordant with germline, which a read error may explain. V and J are TRBV7-9 and TRBJ1-1, with a possible D match to TRBD1 (6 bases). The germline V gene encodes CDR1 SEHNR and CDR2 FQNEAQ (reference sequence). This CDR3 is built from 14 residues. The CDR3 nucleotides read TGTGACAGCAGCGAGACAGGCCGGGGAACTGAAGCTTTCTTT. It is translated as CDSSETGRGTEAFF.

This sequence joins TRBV4-3 and TRBJ1-1, with D unresolved. Trimming removed 0 bases at V and 5 bases at J, with 13 bases between. The CDR3 length is 15 residues. From germline, CDR1 is LGHNA and CDR2 YSLEER. CDR3 residues: CASSQEVTILTEAFF. CDR3 DNA sequence: TGCGCCAGCAGCCAAGAGGTGACAATCCTGACTGAAGCTTTCTTT.

This clonotype was counted between two and nine times. This chain connects TRBV28 to TRBJ1-5; D is undetermined. CDR3 length: 13 amino acids. V gave up 1 base and J gave up 9 bases, with 10 bases separating them. Per germline, CDR1 MDHEN and CDR2 SYDVKM. CDR3 DNA: TGTGCCAGCAGTTTATCGGTTGCTCGGCCCCAGCATTTT. Encoded protein: CASSLSVARPQHF.

The V gene is TRBV12-3 or TRBV12-4, the J gene TRBJ1-5; 8 positions agree with TRBD1. V trimming: 7 bases; J trimming: 3 bases; junction bases outside the gene matches: 5. The CDR3 is 14 residues long. The CDR3 coding sequence is TGTGCCAGCAATCGACAGGGGCCCAATCAGCCCCAGCATTTT. This translates into CASNRQGPNQPQHF.

The V and J genes are TRBV5-1 and TRBJ1-3; D remains unclear. Trimming stripped 0 bases from V and 4 bases from J, with 17 bases between. Germline CDR1 reads SGHRS; CDR2 reads YFSETQ. This CDR3 is 17 amino acids long. The CDR3 loop is CASSLVWHAGEGNTIYF. The CDR3 nucleotides read TGCGCCAGCAGCTTGGTCTGGCATGCCGGGGAAGGAAACACCATATATTTT.

The CDR3 spells CASQEVSSNQPQHF. Written as DNA, the CDR3 is TGTGCCAGCCAAGAGGTTTCAAGCAATCAGCCCCAGCATTTT. This chain links TRBV2 with TRBJ1-5; D call uncertain. The V end was cut by 8 bases, the J end by 1 base, with 12 bases between. CDR3 size: 14 residues. CDR1 and CDR2 (germline): SNHLY, FYNNEI.

This sequence joins TRBV7-9 and TRBJ1-1; 7 nucleotides line up with TRBD1. The CDR3 sequence is 14 residues long. V shed 2 bases and J 7 bases; nucleotides not matched to a gene: 7. CDR1 is SEHNR and CDR2 is FQNEAQ in the germline V gene (reference sequence). DNA for the CDR3: TGTGCCAGCAGCTTACAGGCCCAGGGGGGTGAAGCTTTCTTT. Its protein is CASSLQAQGGEAFF.

In this sample, this clonotype turned up a few times. This chain joins TRBV5-4 and TRBJ1-2; D not resolved. V gave up 4 bases and J gave up 4 bases, with 8 bases separating them. This CDR3 spans 12 amino acids. Looked up from germline, CDR1 is SGHNT and CDR2 is YYREEE (reference sequence). CDR3 sequence reads: CASSRYSYGYTF. In nucleotides, the CDR3 is TGTGCCAGCAGCCGATACAGCTATGGCTACACCTTC.

This clonotype appeared a few times. J is TRBJ2-2 and V is TRBV27; D perhaps matches TRBD1 (5 bases). The V end lost 10 bases, the J end lost 2 bases, and 17 bases lay between the germline ends. This CDR3 comprises 15 residues. Germline V CDR1 and CDR2: MNHEY, SMNVEV (reference sequence). CDR3 bases: TGTGCCACCTTCCCTGGGGCAGGTAACACCGGGGAGCTGTTTTTT. It translates to CATFPGAGNTGELFF.

This clonotype came up a few times. This chain uses TRBV6-2 or TRBV6-3 with TRBJ2-3; 11 bases align to TRBD1. Germline V gene lookup returns CDR1 MNHEY and CDR2 SVGEGT. With V trimmed by 4 bases and J by 5 bases, 5 bases remained unmatched. The CDR3 covers 15 residues. DNA of the CDR3: TGTGCCAGCAGTTCGAGGGACAGGGGGGAAGATACGCAGTATTTT. Amino acids: CASSSRDRGEDTQYF.

The chain uses TRBV9 and TRBJ2-2, with D perhaps given as TRBD1 or TRBD2 (6 bases each). The CDR3 is 15 residues long. The V and J ends lost 4 bases and 5 bases respectively, with 15 bases between them. Germline V CDR1 and CDR2: SGDLS, YYNGEE. CDR3 residues: CASSPTGARTGELFF. Here the CDR3 DNA reads TGTGCCAGCAGCCCGACGGGGGCGAGGACCGGGGAGCTGTTTTTT.

This clonotype has a count of ten or more. V usage is TRBV6-6 and J usage is TRBJ1-1; D remains ambiguous. The germline CDR1 and CDR2 sequences are MNHNY and SVGAGI (reference sequence). This CDR3 comprises 11 residues. Deletions cut 0 bases from V and 5 bases from J, with 1 base between. The CDR3 DNA sequence: TGTGCCAGCAGTTACTCGACTGAAGCTTTCTTT. Its translation is CASSYSTEAFF.

The chain employs TRBV7-9 and TRBJ2-7; 10 bases match TRBD1. This CDR3 contains 15 residues. The V segment lost 5 bases and the J segment 7 bases; nucleotides outside the gene matches: 11. Germline V gives CDR1 SEHNR, CDR2 FQNEAQ (reference sequence). CDR3 bases: TGTGCCAGCAGCGGACGGACAGGGGGACTGGAAGAGCAGTACTTC. Translated, it gives CASSGRTGGLEEQYF.

This clonotype was seen more than once but under ten times. This chain connects TRBV7-3 to TRBJ2-1, with a possible D match to TRBD2 (6 bases). The CDR3 is 15 residues long. The V gene lost 5 bases and the J gene lost 5 bases, with 16 bases spanning the gap. In germline, CDR1 is SGHTA, CDR2 FQGTGA. The CDR3 here is CASSPGLTRDNEQFF. Here the CDR3 DNA reads TGTGCCAGCAGCCCGGGACTCACTCGGGACAATGAGCAGTTCTTC. Full variable domain (missing parts from reference TRBV7-3 and TRBJ2-1): GAGVSQTPSNKVTEKGKYVELRCDPISGHTALYWYRQSLGQGPEFLIYFQGTGAADDSGLPNDRFFAVRPEGSVSTLKIQRTERGDSAVYLCASSPGLTRDNEQFFGPGTRLTVL.

The chain has TRBV29-1 and TRBJ2-1, with TRBD2 identical over 7 bases. This CDR3 comprises 16 residues. Germline CDR1 and CDR2: SQVTM and ANQGSEA. Trimming took 6 bases from V and 0 from J; bases not matched to a gene: 11. In DNA form, the CDR3 reads TGCAGCGTGACACGGGACTACTCGAGCTCCTACAATGAGCAGTTCTTC. This encodes CSVTRDYSSSYNEQFF.

A few counts support this clonotype. As DNA, the CDR3 is TGTGCCACCCGGCCCCAGGACAGGGCTCCTGAGCAGTTCTTC. Translating gives CATRPQDRAPEQFF. This chain joins TRBV24-1 and TRBJ2-1; the match to TRBD1 covers 8 bases. V was clipped by 9 bases and J by 9 bases; unmatched bases: 12. CDR1 KGHDR and CDR2 SFDVKD come from the germline V gene. The CDR3 contains 14 residues.

About this clonotype: One junction end disagrees with the germline gene, perhaps due to a read error. The V and J genes are TRBV7-2 and TRBJ2-2, with a possible D match to TRBD2 (5 bases). CDR3 length: 16 residues. Per the germline V gene, CDR1 is SGHTA and CDR2 is FQGNSA. The CDR3 DNA is TGTGCCAGCAGCCCTAGTGCAGGCGCGAACACCGGGGAGCTGATTTTT. Amino acids: CASSPSAGANTGELIF.

This clonotype has a single count. The chain combines TRBV3-1 with TRBJ1-1; D is unclear. V lost 0 bases and J lost 1, with 6 bases in between. The germline V gene encodes CDR1 LGHDT and CDR2 YNNKEL (reference sequence). This CDR3 is built from 14 residues. The chain's CDR3 is CASSQDWGNTEAFF. In DNA form, the CDR3 reads TGTGCCAGCAGCCAAGACTGGGGGAACACTGAAGCTTTCTTT.